This TCR beta chain was obtained from a study of blood T cell repertoires in COVID-19. Study context: Italy, Spain and the United States were the sources of the convalescent and acute COVID-19 samples. The analysed material was cDNA or gDNA that came from T cells, B-cell-depleted T cells, or PBMCs.

In the authors' methods: How many nucleated cells were present was estimated from reference gene primer amplification. Produced via immunoSEQ multiplex PCR; TCRdb's table is partial and in-frame only. The D gene and trimming were derived from the DNA, and the V and J assignments and clone size from that table. The table has tens of thousands of clones, around 83% seen once; the top ten hold about 48%. CDR3 size: 15 residues. CDR1 and CDR2 from the germline V gene are SGDLS and YYNGEE. The V and J ends lost 5 bases and 5 bases respectively, with 16 bases between them. The genes are TRBV9 and TRBJ1-4; TRBD1 might be the D (6 bases). The clonotype comes from a man aged 65 to 85 with acute or convalescent COVID-19. Material for sequencing was peripheral blood. The CDR3 sequence is CASSEPPGQNEKLFF. Written as DNA, the CDR3 is TGTGCCAGCAGTGAACCCCCGGGACAAAATGAAAAACTGTTTTTT.